This TCR beta chain originates from a study of T cells in Graves' hyperthyroidism and ophthalmopathy. Study outcomes and limitations: Stable hyperthyroidism was separated from ophthalmopathy by a model based on 13 V-J features.

The germline V gene has CDR1 MGHDK and CDR2 SYGVNS. The CDR3 extends over 11 amino acids. V was shortened by 4 bases and J by 5 bases, with 6 bases between the two germline ends. As to this clonotype: Its antigen is unknown.

Patients between 18 and 65 years old had hyperthyroidism, newly diagnosed and lasting under 2 months. Diagnosis relied on clinical symptoms, serum thyroxine and TRAb, thyroid ultrasound and orbital computed tomography. TCR beta CDR3 region amplification was performed from RNA transcripts. Using the HTBI primer set, a first-round RT-PCR was run on the TCR CDR3. MiXCR, run by TCRdb on the multiplex PCR reads, gives a single entry per CDR3 protein. Altogether 650,000 to 850,000 distinct CDR3 sequences are present, roughly a sixth being singletons, with the ten largest covering 16%. Material: blood. The receptor was derived from a woman between 45 and 65 years old with Graves' hyperthyroidism that later progressed to Graves' ophthalmopathy. The rearrangement uses TRBV25-1 and TRBJ2-7; tentative D call: TRBD2 (5 bases). DNA for the CDR3: TGTGCCAGCAGTGCACTAGACGAGCAGTACTTC. Its protein is CASSALDEQYF.